This passage covers 27 T cell receptor beta chains from one sample sequenced in a study of cytomegalovirus exposure and HLA in healthy donors. The primer mix had 60 Vbeta and 13 Jbeta primers. Clones were sequenced by immunoSEQ multiplex PCR, and TCRdb holds only the in-frame ones, with some missing. The sample holds under 200,000 clones, approximately 86% seen once. Sequencing input: PBMCs. Receptors were obtained from a woman between 18 and 30 years old in good health and CMV-seronegative.

This chain links TRBV5-1 with TRBJ2-7; possibly TRBD2 for D (6 bases). Germline loops: CDR1 SGHRS, CDR2 YFSETQ. The V gene lost 0 bases and the J gene lost 1 base, with 14 bases spanning the gap. The length of the CDR3 is 16 residues. CDR3 protein: CASSLVSGTYSYEQYF. In DNA form, the CDR3 reads TGCGCCAGCAGCTTGGTATCGGGGACTTATTCCTACGAGCAGTACTTC. The full variable domain, rest sourced from reference TRBV5-1 and TRBJ2-7, is KAGVTQTPRYLIKTRGQQVTLSCSPISGHRSVSWYQQTPGQGLQFLFEYFSETQRNKGNFPGRFSGRQFSNSRSEMNVSTLELGDSALYLCASSLVSGTYSYEQYFGPGTRLTVT.

The chain is built from TRBV27 and TRBJ1-5; TRBD1 might be the D (5 bases). Trimming removed 6 bases from V and 0 bases from J, with 12 bases in between. Per the germline V gene, CDR1 is MNHEY and CDR2 is SMNVEV (reference sequence). The CDR3 is 15 amino acids. CDR3 sequence (DNA): TGTGCCAGCAGCCCCGACAGCTTTAGCAATCAGCCCCAGCATTTT. Translating it yields CASSPDSFSNQPQHF.

The CDR3 nucleotides read TGTGCCATCAGTGAGTCAGGGGACAGGGGGTTCTTC. Amino acids: CAISESGDRGFF. V usage is TRBV10-3 and J usage is TRBJ2-1; 10 nucleotides align to TRBD1. The trim removed 0 bases at V and 15 bases at J, leaving 2 bases unmatched. Germline CDR1 and CDR2: ENHRY and SYGVKD. The CDR3 consists of 12 residues.

The table lists this clone with a few counts. The V and J genes are TRBV6-1 and TRBJ1-1, with D possibly matching TRBD1 (5 bases). The CDR3 totals 15 residues. Per germline, CDR1 MNHNS and CDR2 SASEGT. Trimming stripped 7 bases from V and 4 bases from J, with 19 bases between. Written as DNA, the CDR3 is TGTGCCAGCACCTCGAAGAGGTTGCAGGGCACTGAAGCTTTCTTT. Protein: CASTSKRLQGTEAFF.

This rearrangement joins TRBV11-2 to TRBJ2-3; no clear D. The CDR3 runs 14 residues. Trimming pared 1 base from V and 2 bases from J, leaving 7 bases between. The germline V gene has CDR1 SGHAT and CDR2 FQNNGV. The CDR3 here is CASSLGTATDTQYF. The CDR3 DNA reads TGTGCCAGCAGCTTAGGAACTGCCACAGATACGCAGTATTTT.

This sequence joins TRBV6-1 and TRBJ1-2; D gene uncertain. The CDR3 is 15 residues long. The germline V gene encodes CDR1 MNHNS and CDR2 SASEGT. The ends were cut back, 0 bases at V and 3 bases at J, with 11 bases in the middle. In nucleotides, the CDR3 is TGTGCCAGCAGTGAAGCGGGTCTAGACTACTATGGCTACACCTTC. Amino acid sequence: CASSEAGLDYYGYTF.

This sequence joins TRBV7-8 and TRBJ1-1; 11 bases match TRBD1. This CDR3 has 14 amino acids. J gave up 7 bases and V 5 bases, and 6 bases lay outside the gene matches. Germline assignment: CDR1 SGHVS and CDR2 FQNEAQ. The CDR3 loop reads CASSPGTGGVEAFF. DNA for the CDR3: TGTGCCAGCAGCCCAGGGACAGGGGGGGTTGAAGCTTTCTTT.

V and J are TRBV2 and TRBJ1-2, with unresolved D. Germline values: CDR1 SNHLY, CDR2 FYNNEI. This CDR3 contains 13 residues. Trimming pared 7 bases from V and 8 bases from J, leaving 17 bases between. The CDR3 sequence is CASKKETAGGYTF. The CDR3 DNA is TGTGCCAGCAAGAAAGAGACGGCCGGGGGCTACACCTTC.

V is TRBV9 and J is TRBJ1-4; TRBD1 agrees at 7 bases. This CDR3 spans 15 amino acids. Germline loops: CDR1 SGDLS, CDR2 YYNGEE. Trimming removed 0 bases from V and 7 bases from J; junction bases left unmatched: 6. The CDR3 sequence is CASSVGGGGGEKLFF. The CDR3 DNA follows: TGTGCCAGCAGCGTAGGAGGAGGGGGCGGTGAAAAACTGTTTTTT. Supplemented by reference TRBV9 and TRBJ1-4, the full variable domain reads DSGVTQTPKHLITATGQRVTLRCSPRSGDLSVYWYQQSLDQGLQFLIQYYNGEERAKGNILERFSAQQFPDLHSELNLSSLELGDSALYFCASSVGGGGGEKLFFGSGTQLSVL.

The rearrangement joins TRBV28 to TRBJ1-1, with 8 nucleotides matching TRBD1. CDR3 size: 15 residues. From germline, CDR1 is MDHEN and CDR2 SYDVKM. Losses at the gene ends were 6 bases for V and 4 bases for J; bases not matched to a gene: 10. This chain's CDR3 is CASRKQGASGTEAFF. DNA for the CDR3: TGTGCCAGCAGGAAGCAGGGGGCGTCGGGCACTGAAGCTTTCTTT. The full variable domain, rest sourced from reference TRBV28 and TRBJ1-1, is DVKVTQSSRYLVKRTGEKVFLECVQDMDHENMFWYRQDPGLGLRLIYFSYDVKMKEKGDIPEGYSVSREKKERFSLILESASTNQTSMYLCASRKQGASGTEAFFGQGTRLTVV.

V usage is TRBV9 and J usage is TRBJ1-2; D may be TRBD1 (5 bases). With 1 base removed from V and 1 base from J, the gap between germline ends came to 11 bases. Germline V lookup: CDR1 SGDLS, CDR2 YYNGEE. The CDR3 is 15 amino acids. Written as DNA, the CDR3 is TGTGCCAGCAGCGTAATGGGGGGAGGTAACTATGGCTACACCTTC. Translation: CASSVMGGGNYGYTF.

This clone was seen only once. The chain carries TRBV7-3 and TRBJ2-2; TRBD1 aligns across 8 bases. Germline CDR1 reads SGHTA; CDR2 reads FQGTGA. J lost 3 bases, V lost 3 bases, and 3 bases had no gene match. The CDR3 totals 15 residues. The CDR3 loop is CASSFTGGDTGELFF. The CDR3 region has the DNA TGTGCCAGCAGCTTCACAGGGGGTGACACCGGGGAGCTGTTTTTT.

The chain combines TRBV7-3 with TRBJ2-6; 7 positions agree with TRBD1. V lost 5 bases to trimming and J lost 2 bases; unmatched junction nucleotides: 6. The germline V gene encodes CDR1 SGHTA and CDR2 FQGTGA. This CDR3 contains 16 residues. Here the CDR3 DNA reads TGTGCCAGCAGCGGACAGGTGACCCCTGGGGCCAACGTCCTGACTTTC. This codes for CASSGQVTPGANVLTF.

V gene TRBV28 combines with J gene TRBJ1-1, with TRBD1 matching over 12 bases. The CDR3 totals 14 residues. Germline CDR1 MDHEN, CDR2 SYDVKM. The ends lost 6 bases at V and 11 bases at J; junction bases unmatched: 10. The CDR3 bases are TGTGCCAGCAGCCTCCTGGGACAGGGGGCGCTTGCTTTCTTT. Translation: CASSLLGQGALAFF.

The rearrangement joins TRBV30 to TRBJ1-3; no reliable D call. CDR3 length equals 13 residues. V lost 4 bases and J 4 bases, leaving 11 bases between the germline ends. Germline assignment: CDR1 GTSNPN and CDR2 SVGIG (reference sequence). This CDR3 is CAWISVIGNTIYF. The DNA of the CDR3 is TGTGCCTGGATATCAGTGATAGGAAACACCATATATTTT.

The chain links TRBV2 to TRBJ1-5; the match to TRBD1 covers 9 bases. The germline V gene encodes CDR1 SNHLY and CDR2 FYNNEI. There are 14 residues in the CDR3. Trimming cost V 5 bases and J 5 bases; bases outside gene matches: 4. CDR3 sequence: CASSRTGDHQPQHF. The CDR3 nucleotides read TGTGCCAGCAGTCGGACAGGGGACCATCAGCCCCAGCATTTT.

This clone has just a few counts. This rearrangement joins TRBV2 to TRBJ1-2; D is perhaps TRBD1 (5 bases). The length of the CDR3 is 13 residues. Trimming took off 7 bases at V and 2 bases at J, with 11 bases between the two ends. CDR1 is SNHLY, CDR2 FYNNEI, per germline. This chain's CDR3 is CASKWGENYGYTF. The CDR3 region has the DNA TGTGCCAGCAAATGGGGGGAGAACTATGGCTACACCTTC.

This clone was seen a single time. The V call is TRBV5-1, the J call TRBJ2-2, with TRBD1 matching 7 bases. With 4 bases clipped from V and 2 bases from J, the junction kept 17 bases outside the gene matches. CDR3 length: 19 amino acids. CDR1 is SGHRS, CDR2 YFSETQ, per germline. CDR3 DNA sequence: TGCGCCAGCAGCCGCAATCGCATGGACAGGACGGGTAACACCGGGGAGCTGTTTTTT. Translated, it gives CASSRNRMDRTGNTGELFF.

The V call is TRBV7-2, the J call TRBJ2-7; 8 bases fit TRBD1. The trim removed 1 base at V and 6 bases at J, leaving 5 bases unmatched. Germline V gives CDR1 SGHTA, CDR2 FQGNSA. The CDR3 totals 14 residues. Here the CDR3 reads CASSLGTGITEQYF. In DNA form, the CDR3 reads TGTGCCAGCAGCTTAGGGACAGGGATTACCGAGCAGTACTTC.

This chain joins TRBV7-9 and TRBJ2-6; D is possibly TRBD1 (6 bases). Trimming took 1 base from V and 2 from J, leaving 12 bases between them. The CDR3 covers 17 residues. CDR1 and CDR2 from the germline V gene are SEHNR and FQNEAQ (reference sequence). The CDR3 nucleotides read TGTGCCAGCAGCTTAGTCAGGGGTTCTACTGGGGCCAACGTCCTGACTTTC. Its translation: CASSLVRGSTGANVLTF.

This chain uses TRBV6-1 with TRBJ1-1, with 11 bases aligning to TRBD1. This CDR3 comprises 15 residues. Germline V gene sequence: CDR1 MNHNS, CDR2 SASEGT. With V trimmed by 5 bases and J by 7 bases, 9 bases remained unmatched. The CDR3 loop reads CASSSHGQGAFEAFF. The CDR3 nucleotides read TGTGCCAGCAGTTCCCACGGACAGGGGGCGTTTGAAGCTTTCTTT.

This chain joins TRBV30 and TRBJ1-3, with no clear D. Germline V CDR1 and CDR2: GTSNPN, SVGIG (reference sequence). The CDR3 covers 13 residues. CDR3 nucleotide sequence: TGTGCTCGAGGGTGGGGATCTGGAAACACCATATATTTT. The encoded protein is CARGWGSGNTIYF.

The chain is built from TRBV6-5 and TRBJ1-2; TRBD1 might be the D (6 bases). CDR3 length equals 15 residues. Trimming shortened V by 5 bases and J by 0 bases, and 13 bases separated the two germline ends. CDR1 and CDR2 (germline): MNHEY, SVGAGI. CDR3 region: CASSPLGGANYGYTF. CDR3 in DNA: TGTGCCAGCAGTCCTTTAGGGGGAGCTAACTATGGCTACACCTTC.

The CDR3 DNA reads as TGTGCCAGTAGACTAGGGGACTTTTACTACAATGAGCAGTTCTTC. Amino acids: CASRLGDFYYNEQFF. This chain joins TRBV19 and TRBJ2-1, with D possibly being TRBD2 (6 bases). The CDR3 loop spans 15 amino acids. From germline, CDR1 is LNHDA and CDR2 SQIVND (reference sequence). V lost 6 bases and J 3 bases, leaving 15 bases between the germline ends.

This clone was observed a single time. The chain joins TRBV19 to TRBJ2-7; 8 nucleotides match TRBD1. In germline, CDR1 is LNHDA, CDR2 SQIVND (reference sequence). With 5 bases clipped from V and 2 bases from J, the junction kept 5 bases outside the gene matches. The CDR3 runs 14 residues. CDR3 protein: CASSLQGAPYEQYF. The CDR3 DNA is TGTGCCAGTAGTTTGCAGGGGGCTCCCTACGAGCAGTACTTC.

This chain connects TRBV5-5 to TRBJ1-5; 7 bases map to TRBD1. Germline CDR1 SGHKS, CDR2 YYEKEE (reference sequence). Germline trimming cut 2 bases from V and 1 base from J; bases unmatched to any gene: 9. The CDR3 contains 17 residues. CDR3 DNA: TGTGCCAGCAGCTTCTTGACAGGGTGGAGCAGCAATCAGCCCCAGCATTTT. Protein product: CASSFLTGWSSNQPQHF. The entire variable domain, with the rest obtained from reference TRBV5-5 and TRBJ1-5, is as follows: DAGVTQSPTHLIKTRGQQVTLRCSPISGHKSVSWYQQVLGQGPQFIFQYYEKEERGRGNFPDRFSARQFPNYSSELNVNALLLGDSALYLCASSFLTGWSSNQPQHFGDGTRLSIL.

The rearrangement uses TRBV6-1 and TRBJ1-3; D is unclear. The V gene lost 5 bases and the J gene lost 4 bases, with 15 bases spanning the gap. The CDR3 sequence is 15 residues long. Germline lookup yields CDR1 MNHNS and CDR2 SASEGT. The CDR3 protein is CASSRDTLTGNTIYF. The CDR3 DNA is TGTGCCAGCAGTAGAGACACTCTGACGGGAAACACCATATATTTT.